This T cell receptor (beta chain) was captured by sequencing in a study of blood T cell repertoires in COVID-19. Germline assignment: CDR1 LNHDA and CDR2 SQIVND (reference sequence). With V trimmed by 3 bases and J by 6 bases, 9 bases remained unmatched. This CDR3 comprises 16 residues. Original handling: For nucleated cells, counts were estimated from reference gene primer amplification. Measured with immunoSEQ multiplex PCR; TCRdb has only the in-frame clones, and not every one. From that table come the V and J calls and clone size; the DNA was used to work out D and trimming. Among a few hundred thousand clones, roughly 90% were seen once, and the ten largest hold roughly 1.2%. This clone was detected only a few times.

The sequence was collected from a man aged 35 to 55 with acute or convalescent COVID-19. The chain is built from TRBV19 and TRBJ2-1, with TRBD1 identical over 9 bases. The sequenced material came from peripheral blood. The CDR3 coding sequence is TGTGCCAGTAGTATCGAGCGGGACAGGGTTTTCAATGAGCAGTTCTTC. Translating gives CASSIERDRVFNEQFF. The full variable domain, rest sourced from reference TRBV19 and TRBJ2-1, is DGGITQSPKYLFRKEGQNVTLSCEQNLNHDAMYWYRQDPGQGLRLIYYSQIVNDFQKGDIAEGYSVSREKKESFPLTVTSAQKNPTAFYLCASSIERDRVFNEQFFGPGTRLTVL.